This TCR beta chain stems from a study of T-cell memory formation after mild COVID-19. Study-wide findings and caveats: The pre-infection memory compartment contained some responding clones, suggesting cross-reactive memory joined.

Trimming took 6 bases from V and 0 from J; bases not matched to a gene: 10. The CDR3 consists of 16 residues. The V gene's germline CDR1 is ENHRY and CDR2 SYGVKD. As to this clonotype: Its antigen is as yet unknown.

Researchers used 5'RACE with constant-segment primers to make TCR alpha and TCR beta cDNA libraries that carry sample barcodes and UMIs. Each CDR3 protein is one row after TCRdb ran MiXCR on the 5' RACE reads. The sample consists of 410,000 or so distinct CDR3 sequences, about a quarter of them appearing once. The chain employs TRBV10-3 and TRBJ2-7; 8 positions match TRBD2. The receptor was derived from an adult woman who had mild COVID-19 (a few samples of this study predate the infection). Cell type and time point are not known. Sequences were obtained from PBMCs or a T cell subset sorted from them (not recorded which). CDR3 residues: CAISGRGGESSYEQYF. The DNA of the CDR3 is TGTGCCATCAGCGGGAGGGGCGGAGAGAGCTCCTACGAGCAGTACTTC.